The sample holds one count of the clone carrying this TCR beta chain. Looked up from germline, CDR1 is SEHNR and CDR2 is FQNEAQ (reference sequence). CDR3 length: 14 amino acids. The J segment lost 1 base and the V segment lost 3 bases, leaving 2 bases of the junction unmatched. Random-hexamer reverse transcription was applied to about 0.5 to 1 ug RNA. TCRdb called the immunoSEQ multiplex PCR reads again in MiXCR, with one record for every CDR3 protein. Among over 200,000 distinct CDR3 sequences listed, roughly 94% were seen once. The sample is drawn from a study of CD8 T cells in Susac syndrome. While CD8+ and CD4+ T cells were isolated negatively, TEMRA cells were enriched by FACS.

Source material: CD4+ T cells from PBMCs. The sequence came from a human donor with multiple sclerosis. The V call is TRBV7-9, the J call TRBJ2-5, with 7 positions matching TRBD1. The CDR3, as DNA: TGTGCCAGCAGCTTCGACAGGGCCCAAGAGACCCAGTACTTC. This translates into CASSFDRAQETQYF.